This T cell receptor beta chain was captured in a study of PD-L1 blockade in urothelial cancer. Assay: immunoSEQ multiplex PCR; the TCRdb copy retains only in-frame clones and omits some. Among more than 45,000 clones listed, around 80% were seen once. The time point was: pretreatment peripheral blood. The germline gives CDR1 MNHNY, CDR2 SVGAGI (reference sequence). The CDR3 spans 13 residues. Between the trimmed V and J ends, which lost 3 bases and 3 bases, there was a span of 8 bases. Source: PBMCs, taken around atezolizumab (anti-PD-L1) treatment. This receptor was identified in a man in his 70s with urothelial cancer. This sequence joins TRBV6-6 and TRBJ2-5; D unclear. The CDR3 sequence: CASSYMAEETQYF. CDR3 coding DNA: TGTGCCAGCAGTTATATGGCAGAAGAGACCCAGTACTTC.